This TCR beta chain came from a study of blood T cell repertoires in COVID-19. Some clones are missing from TCRdb's copy, which holds only in-frame ones; the method was immunoSEQ multiplex PCR. The table includes some 170,000 clones, under 90% detected once. This clone was seen repeatedly, ten times or more. The V gene's germline CDR1 is PRHDT and CDR2 FYEKMQ (reference sequence). This CDR3 contains 15 residues. Trimming removed 8 bases at V and 1 base at J, with 18 bases between. Sequencing used peripheral blood. The sequence was obtained from an elderly woman with acute or convalescent COVID-19. The chain combines TRBV13 with TRBJ2-7, with D possibly being TRBD1 (5 bases). The CDR3 loop reads CASSNSRSGSYEQYF. CDR3 sequence (DNA): TGTGCCAGCTCTAACTCGAGGTCAGGGTCCTACGAGCAGTACTTC.